The 32 T cell receptor beta chains reported below all come from one sample, sequenced in a study of T cell responses to AZD1222 COVID-19 vaccine. Clones were sequenced by immunoSEQ multiplex PCR, and TCRdb holds only the in-frame ones, with some missing. The table has about 89,000 clones, around 89% seen once. Material: peripheral blood, obtained 28 days after the second AZD1222 dose. All receptors derive from an adult who received the AZD1222 COVID-19 vaccine.

The chain has TRBV9 and TRBJ2-2; TRBD2 matches 8 bases. CDR1 is SGDLS and CDR2 is YYNGEE in the germline V gene. Trimming removed 2 bases from V and 4 bases from J; junction bases left unmatched: 7. The CDR3 covers 16 residues. CDR3 in DNA: TGTGCCAGCAGCGTTCCCGGGGGGGTTTCCACCGGGGAGCTGTTTTTT. As protein: CASSVPGGVSTGELFF.

V usage is TRBV9 and J usage is TRBJ2-3; TRBD1 aligns across 10 bases. V trimming: 2 bases; J trimming: 5 bases; junction bases outside the gene matches: 11. CDR3 length: 17 amino acids. Germline values: CDR1 SGDLS, CDR2 YYNGEE. The CDR3 protein is CASSVAPGTGERDTQYF. The CDR3 DNA follows: TGTGCCAGCAGCGTTGCCCCCGGGACAGGGGAAAGAGATACGCAGTATTTT.

This sequence joins TRBV18 and TRBJ2-2, with a weak D call TRBD1 (6 bases). The V end lost 3 bases, the J end lost 3 bases, and 8 bases lay between the germline ends. CDR1 KGHSH and CDR2 LQKENI come from the germline V gene. CDR3 length equals 14 residues. The CDR3: CASSPRTDTGELFF. CDR3 nucleotide sequence: TGTGCCAGCTCACCTAGGACAGACACCGGGGAGCTGTTTTTT.

The J gene is TRBJ1-4, the V gene TRBV30, with D unclear. V lost 0 bases and J 5 bases, leaving 16 bases between the germline ends. The CDR3 runs to 16 residues. Germline CDR1 and CDR2: GTSNPN and SVGIG (reference sequence). The CDR3 sequence is CAWSVFFNSPNEKLFF. CDR3 bases: TGTGCCTGGAGTGTCTTTTTCAATTCCCCAAATGAAAAACTGTTTTTT. Full variable domain (remainder filled in from reference TRBV30 and TRBJ1-4): SQTIHQWPATLVQPVGSPLSLECTVEGTSNPNLYWYRQAAGRGLQLLFYSVGIGQISSEVPQNLSASRPQDRQFILSSKKLLLSDSGFYLCAWSVFFNSPNEKLFFGSGTQLSVL.

J is TRBJ1-1 and V is TRBV5-5; D may be TRBD1 (5 bases). This CDR3 is built from 14 residues. V lost 0 bases and J 7 bases, leaving 13 bases between the germline ends. In germline, CDR1 is SGHKS, CDR2 YYEKEE (reference sequence). This chain's CDR3 is CASSLGAGQDEAFF. The DNA of the CDR3 is TGTGCCAGCAGCTTGGGGGCGGGGCAGGATGAAGCTTTCTTT.

V gene TRBV20-1 combines with J gene TRBJ1-2; D is unclear. Germline V lookup: CDR1 DFQATT, CDR2 SNEGSKA (reference sequence). Trimming pared 3 bases from V and 4 bases from J, leaving 3 bases between. CDR3 length: 10 residues. CDR3 DNA: TGCAGTGCTAGTCTCTATGGCTACACCTTC. It encodes CSASLYGYTF.

CDR3 sequence reads: CASSGGTGFEKLFF. DNA of the CDR3: TGTGCCAGCAGCGGGGGGACAGGGTTTGAAAAACTGTTTTTT. The genes are TRBV5-6 and TRBJ1-4; 9 bases are a match to TRBD1. In germline, CDR1 is SGHDT, CDR2 YYEEEE. Germline trimming cut 4 bases from V and 7 bases from J; bases unmatched to any gene: 5. This CDR3 is 14 amino acids long.

The gene calls are TRBV6-5 and TRBJ2-3, with 10 bases matching TRBD1. Germline V gene sequence: CDR1 MNHEY, CDR2 SVGAGI. The ends lost 5 bases at V and 4 bases at J; junction bases unmatched: 6. The CDR3 runs 15 residues. The CDR3 DNA follows: TGTGCCAGCAGTCCCCAGACAGGGGGCCCAGATACGCAGTATTTT. Translating it yields CASSPQTGGPDTQYF.

V gene TRBV7-6 combines with J gene TRBJ1-5; 10 nucleotides match TRBD1. The junction had 3 bases not matched to a gene; V was cut back by 0 bases and J by 4 bases. CDR3 length equals 16 residues. Germline values: CDR1 SGHVS, CDR2 FNYEAQ. In DNA, the CDR3 is TGTGCCAGCAGCTTAGCGATGGGACAGGGGAATCAGCCCCAGCATTTT. As protein: CASSLAMGQGNQPQHF.

This clone was recorded only once. The rearrangement uses TRBV10-2 and TRBJ1-5; D is unclear. Trimming took off 2 bases at V and 5 bases at J, with 13 bases between the two ends. This CDR3 is 15 amino acids long. CDR1 and CDR2 (germline): WSHSY, SAAADI. CDR3 sequence reads: CASSEGSTLDQPQHF. CDR3 coding DNA: TGCGCCAGCAGTGAGGGGTCCACCCTTGATCAGCCCCAGCATTTT.

The chain is built from TRBV5-6 and TRBJ1-5; no firm D call. Germline loops: CDR1 SGHDT, CDR2 YYEEEE. V was clipped by 0 bases and J by 6 bases, with 22 bases between them. The CDR3 extends over 18 amino acids. The CDR3 DNA reads TGTGCCAGCAGCTTGGCCAGCCTGTTCGAAGCAGGAGCTCAGCCCCAGCATTTT. Protein product: CASSLASLFEAGAQPQHF.

V usage is TRBV27 and J usage is TRBJ2-7, with TRBD2 as a possible D gene (6 bases). The CDR3 runs to 15 residues. In germline, CDR1 is MNHEY, CDR2 SMNVEV (reference sequence). V was clipped by 3 bases and J by 1 base, with 13 bases between them. The CDR3: CASSFSRGFSYEQYF. In nucleotides, the CDR3 is TGTGCCAGCAGTTTCTCGCGGGGTTTTTCCTACGAGCAGTACTTC.

This chain links TRBV7-9 with TRBJ2-2; 13 positions agree with TRBD2. Per germline, CDR1 SEHNR and CDR2 FQNEAQ (reference sequence). With 5 bases clipped from V and 6 bases from J, the junction kept 3 bases outside the gene matches. The CDR3 has 15 residues. This CDR3 reads CASSTSGGASGELFF. The CDR3 coding sequence is TGTGCCAGCAGCACTAGCGGGGGGGCTTCCGGGGAGCTGTTTTTT. The whole variable domain, filled in from reference TRBV7-9 and TRBJ2-2, reads DTGVSQNPRHKITKRGQNVTFRCDPISEHNRLYWYRQTLGQGPEFLTYFQNEAQLEKSRLLSDRFSAERPKGSFSTLEIQRTEQGDSAMYLCASSTSGGASGELFFGEGSRLTVL.

The rearrangement links TRBV9 to TRBJ1-2, with 7 bases identical to TRBD1. Germline V gene data show CDR1 as SGDLS and CDR2 as YYNGEE. The CDR3 contains 18 residues. V shed 0 bases, J shed 1 base, and the junction held 12 bases outside the gene matches. Here the CDR3 reads CASSVAREGALHNYGYTF. For the CDR3, the DNA is TGTGCCAGCAGCGTAGCTCGAGAGGGGGCTTTGCATAACTATGGCTACACCTTC.

The chain uses TRBV7-9 and TRBJ2-5; D possibly corresponds to TRBD1 (6 bases). Trimming took 5 bases from V and 1 from J, leaving 11 bases between them. The CDR3 sequence is 14 residues long. Germline loops: CDR1 SEHNR, CDR2 FQNEAQ (reference sequence). The CDR3 coding sequence is TGTGCCAGCAGCCAGCCAGGGGTCCAAGAGACCCAGTACTTC. It yields the protein CASSQPGVQETQYF.

The J gene is TRBJ2-5, the V gene TRBV30; D perhaps matches TRBD1 (5 bases). The CDR3 is 15 amino acids. Looked up from germline, CDR1 is GTSNPN and CDR2 is SVGIG (reference sequence). V lost 1 base and J lost 1, with 13 bases in between. The DNA of the CDR3 is TGTGCCTGGAGTGATAACAGGAAGGGCCAAGAGACCCAGTACTTC. Residues: CAWSDNRKGQETQYF.

This rearrangement joins TRBV6-2 or TRBV6-3 to TRBJ2-2; no clear D gene. This CDR3 region has 14 residues. CDR1 MNHEY and CDR2 SVGEGT come from the germline V gene. V shed 5 bases and J shed 5 bases, with 12 bases lying between them. The CDR3 DNA sequence: TGTGCCAGCAGTCTACGACATGAGACCGGGGAGCTGTTTTTT. Translated, it gives CASSLRHETGELFF.

The genes are TRBV14 and TRBJ1-1; perhaps TRBD1 as D (5 bases). V dropped 3 bases and J dropped 9 bases, with 17 bases sitting between them. Germline V gene lookup returns CDR1 SGHDN and CDR2 FVKESK. CDR3 length: 14 amino acids. In DNA form, the CDR3 reads TGTGCCAGCAGCCAGGGACGGCCCAGCGGTAAAGCTTTCTTT. This gives the protein CASSQGRPSGKAFF. Using reference TRBV14 and TRBJ1-1 for the parts outside the CDR3, the full variable domain is EAGVTQFPSHSVIEKGQTVTLRCDPISGHDNLYWYRRVMGKEIKFLLHFVKESKQDESGMPNNRFLAERTGGTYSTLKVQPAELEDSGVYFCASSQGRPSGKAFFGQGTRLTVV.

The chain couples TRBV19 to TRBJ1-6, with 8 bases matching TRBD1. Germline-derived CDR1 and CDR2 are LNHDA and SQIVND (reference sequence). V lost 5 bases to trimming and J lost 10 bases; unmatched junction nucleotides: 19. This CDR3 is 18 amino acids long. The CDR3 loop is CASSASKSGTGYGSPLHF. CDR3 DNA sequence: TGTGCCAGTAGTGCGAGCAAATCCGGGACAGGTTATGGATCACCCCTCCACTTT. The full variable domain, in which reference TRBV19 and TRBJ1-6 provide the parts outside the CDR3, is DGGITQSPKYLFRKEGQNVTLSCEQNLNHDAMYWYRQDPGQGLRLIYYSQIVNDFQKGDIAEGYSVSREKKESFPLTVTSAQKNPTAFYLCASSASKSGTGYGSPLHFGNGTRLTVT.

The chain couples TRBV5-1 to TRBJ2-7; a weak D match, TRBD2 (6 bases). V was trimmed by 2 bases and J by 2 bases, leaving 11 bases between them. The CDR3 covers 14 residues. Germline CDR1 and CDR2: SGHRS and YFSETQ. The CDR3 region is CASSFSGGTYEQYF. CDR3 DNA: TGCGCCAGCAGCTTCTCAGGCGGGACCTACGAGCAGTACTTC. Looking up the rest from reference TRBV5-1 and TRBJ2-7 gives the full variable domain: KAGVTQTPRYLIKTRGQQVTLSCSPISGHRSVSWYQQTPGQGLQFLFEYFSETQRNKGNFPGRFSGRQFSNSRSEMNVSTLELGDSALYLCASSFSGGTYEQYFGPGTRLTVT.

The chain has TRBV5-1 and TRBJ1-4; 7 bases map to TRBD1. The CDR3 is made up of 12 amino acids. Germline CDR1 reads SGHRS; CDR2 reads YFSETQ. V lost 8 bases to trimming and J lost 8 bases; unmatched junction nucleotides: 6. CDR3 nucleotides: TGCGCCAGTAGGGACAGTGGGGAAAAACTGTTTTTT. It codes for CASRDSGEKLFF.

The chain links TRBV5-1 to TRBJ2-7; the D is unclear. CDR3 length equals 16 residues. Germline CDR1 and CDR2: SGHRS and YFSETQ. The germline V and J ends were trimmed by 4 bases and 0 bases, with 17 bases remaining between them. The CDR3 here is CASSVDGRVSSYEQYF. As DNA, the CDR3 is TGCGCCAGCAGCGTCGACGGACGGGTATCCTCCTACGAGCAGTACTTC.

The CDR3 loop is CASSSGPRLEQYF. The CDR3 DNA reads TGTGCCAGCAGCTCAGGGCCCCGCCTCGAGCAGTACTTC. This chain uses TRBV13 with TRBJ2-7, with a tentative D call TRBD1 (5 bases). The CDR3 runs 13 residues. Trimming stripped 4 bases from V and 6 bases from J, with 13 bases between. CDR1 and CDR2 (germline): PRHDT, FYEKMQ (reference sequence).

This sequence joins TRBV6-5 and TRBJ1-6; D is uncertain. Trimming pared 6 bases from V and 10 bases from J, leaving 13 bases between. The germline gives CDR1 MNHEY, CDR2 SVGAGI. The length of the CDR3 is 13 residues. CDR3: CASSGRVGSPLHF. The CDR3 nucleotides read TGTGCCAGCAGCGGACGTGTTGGCTCACCCCTCCACTTT.

The rearrangement links TRBV6-1 to TRBJ2-7; unclear D gene. The V gene's germline CDR1 is MNHNS and CDR2 SASEGT. The CDR3 length is 16 residues. The germline V and J ends were trimmed by 2 bases and 3 bases, with 17 bases remaining between them. The CDR3 DNA follows: TGTGCCAGCAGTGAAATGGCGGCCCTTCCGGGCTACGAGCAGTACTTC. As protein: CASSEMAALPGYEQYF.

This clone was counted once. The chain combines TRBV15 with TRBJ2-7; 12 bases are shared with TRBD2. This CDR3 comprises 16 residues. Germline lookup yields CDR1 LNHNV and CDR2 YYDKDF (reference sequence). After removal of 2 bases from V and 5 bases from J, the junction contained 7 bases not matched to a gene. The CDR3 spells CATSRSRTSGVDEQYF. The CDR3 DNA is TGTGCCACCAGCAGATCCCGGACTAGCGGGGTAGACGAGCAGTACTTC.

The rearrangement links TRBV15 to TRBJ1-5; D possibly corresponds to TRBD1 (6 bases). V was clipped by 3 bases and J by 3 bases, with 9 bases between them. There are 14 residues in the CDR3. Per the germline V gene, CDR1 is LNHNV and CDR2 is YYDKDF (reference sequence). In DNA form, the CDR3 reads TGTGCCACCAGCAGTGGACAGTTCAATCAGCCCCAGCATTTT. Its protein product is CATSSGQFNQPQHF.

The J gene is TRBJ2-3, the V gene TRBV28, with TRBD2 matching 11 bases. Germline assignment: CDR1 MDHEN and CDR2 SYDVKM. After removal of 2 bases from V and 2 bases from J, the junction contained 6 bases not matched to a gene. The CDR3 covers 17 residues. CDR3 nucleotides: TGTGCCAGCAGTTTACTCCTAGCGGGGGGCCTCACAGATACGCAGTATTTT. This codes for CASSLLLAGGLTDTQYF. The full variable domain, rest sourced from reference TRBV28 and TRBJ2-3, is DVKVTQSSRYLVKRTGEKVFLECVQDMDHENMFWYRQDPGLGLRLIYFSYDVKMKEKGDIPEGYSVSREKKERFSLILESASTNQTSMYLCASSLLLAGGLTDTQYFGPGTRLTVL.

The chain recombines TRBV5-6 with TRBJ1-5; 7 nucleotides match TRBD1. The germline gives CDR1 SGHDT, CDR2 YYEEEE. Germline trimming cut 3 bases from V and 3 bases from J; bases unmatched to any gene: 9. The CDR3 runs to 16 residues. CDR3 sequence reads: CASSSNRDRVNQPQHF. CDR3 DNA: TGTGCCAGCAGCTCCAACCGGGACAGAGTCAATCAGCCCCAGCATTTT.

V is TRBV30 and J is TRBJ2-7, with 10 bases that match TRBD2. CDR3 length: 17 amino acids. CDR1 GTSNPN and CDR2 SVGIG come from the germline V gene (reference sequence). Losses at the gene ends were 3 bases for V and 1 base for J; bases not matched to a gene: 12. The CDR3 DNA sequence: TGTGCCTGGAGGCGGACTAGCGGACAATTGAATTCCTACGAGCAGTACTTC. Translated, it gives CAWRRTSGQLNSYEQYF.

This clone was observed a few times. As DNA, the CDR3 is TGTGCCAGCAGCCAAGTGTCCTACGAGCAGTACTTC. Encoded protein: CASSQVSYEQYF. V and J are TRBV3-1 (or the pseudogene TRBV3-2) and TRBJ2-7; D gene uncertain. CDR1 and CDR2 from the germline V gene are LGHDT and YNNKEL (reference sequence). V was trimmed by 1 base and J by 1 base, leaving 2 bases between them. The CDR3 covers 12 residues.

The genes are TRBV28 and TRBJ1-1; TRBD1 matches 11 bases. Germline values: CDR1 MDHEN, CDR2 SYDVKM. V lost 6 bases to trimming and J lost 3 bases; unmatched junction nucleotides: 9. This CDR3 is 16 amino acids long. Here the CDR3 reads CASSPGQGAFDTEAFF. The CDR3 DNA is TGTGCCAGCAGCCCAGGACAGGGGGCTTTTGACACTGAAGCTTTCTTT.